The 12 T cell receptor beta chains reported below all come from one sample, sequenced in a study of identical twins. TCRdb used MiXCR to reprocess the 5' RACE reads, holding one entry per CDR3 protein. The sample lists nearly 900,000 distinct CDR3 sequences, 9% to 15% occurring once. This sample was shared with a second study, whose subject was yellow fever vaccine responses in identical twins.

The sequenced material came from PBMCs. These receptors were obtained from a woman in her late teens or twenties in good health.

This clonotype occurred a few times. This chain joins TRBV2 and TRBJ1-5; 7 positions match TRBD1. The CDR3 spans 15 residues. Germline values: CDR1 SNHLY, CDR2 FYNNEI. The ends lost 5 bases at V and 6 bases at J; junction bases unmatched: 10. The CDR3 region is CASSSIDRVAQPQHF. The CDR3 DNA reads TGTGCCAGCAGTTCCATCGACAGGGTTGCTCAGCCCCAGCATTTT.

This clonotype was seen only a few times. The CDR3 is CATGRPKRGRQETQYF. Written as DNA, the CDR3 is TGTGCCACCGGAAGACCGAAGCGGGGCCGTCAAGAGACCCAGTACTTC. The rearrangement links TRBV28 to TRBJ2-5, with 7 bases matching TRBD2. CDR3 size: 16 residues. The ends lost 10 bases at V and 2 bases at J; junction bases unmatched: 16. The germline V gene encodes CDR1 MDHEN and CDR2 SYDVKM.

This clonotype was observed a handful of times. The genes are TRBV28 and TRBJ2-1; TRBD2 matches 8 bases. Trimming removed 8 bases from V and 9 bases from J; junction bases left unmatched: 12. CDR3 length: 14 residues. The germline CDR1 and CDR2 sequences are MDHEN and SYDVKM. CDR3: CASLTAGVGGEQFF. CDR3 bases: TGTGCCAGCCTTACAGCGGGAGTGGGCGGTGAGCAGTTCTTC.

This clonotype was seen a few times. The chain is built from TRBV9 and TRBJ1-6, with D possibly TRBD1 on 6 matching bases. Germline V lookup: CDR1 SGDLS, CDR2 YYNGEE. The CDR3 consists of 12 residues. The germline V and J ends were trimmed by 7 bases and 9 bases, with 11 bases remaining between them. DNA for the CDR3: TGTGCCAGCGGAGGGGGTCGTTCACCCCTCCACTTT. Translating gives CASGGGRSPLHF.

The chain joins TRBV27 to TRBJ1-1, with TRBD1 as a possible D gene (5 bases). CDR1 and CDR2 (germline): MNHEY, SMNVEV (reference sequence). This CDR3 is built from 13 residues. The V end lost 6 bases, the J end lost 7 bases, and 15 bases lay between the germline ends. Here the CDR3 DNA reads TGTGCCAGCAGCCTAACGGGGAGGGGTGAAGCTTTCTTT. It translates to CASSLTGRGEAFF.

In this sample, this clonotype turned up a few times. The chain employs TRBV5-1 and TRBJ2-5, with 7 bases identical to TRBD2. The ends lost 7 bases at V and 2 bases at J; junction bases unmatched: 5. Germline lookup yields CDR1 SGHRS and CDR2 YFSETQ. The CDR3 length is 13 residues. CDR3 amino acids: CASARGLQETQYF. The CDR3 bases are TGCGCCAGCGCCCGGGGACTACAAGAGACCCAGTACTTC. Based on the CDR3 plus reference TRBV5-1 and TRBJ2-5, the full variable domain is KAGVTQTPRYLIKTRGQQVTLSCSPISGHRSVSWYQQTPGQGLQFLFEYFSETQRNKGNFPGRFSGRQFSNSRSEMNVSTLELGDSALYLCASARGLQETQYFGPGTRLLVL.

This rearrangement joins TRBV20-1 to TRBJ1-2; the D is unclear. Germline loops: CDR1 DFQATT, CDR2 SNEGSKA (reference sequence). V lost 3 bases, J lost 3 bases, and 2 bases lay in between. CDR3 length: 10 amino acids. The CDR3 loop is CSASHYGYTF. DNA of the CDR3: TGCAGTGCTAGTCACTATGGCTACACCTTC.

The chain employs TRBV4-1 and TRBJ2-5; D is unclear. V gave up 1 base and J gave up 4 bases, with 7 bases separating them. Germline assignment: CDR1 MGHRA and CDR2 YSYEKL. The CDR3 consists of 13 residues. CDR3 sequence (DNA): TGCGCCAGCAGCCAAGTCCCAGTAGAGACCCAGTACTTC. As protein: CASSQVPVETQYF.

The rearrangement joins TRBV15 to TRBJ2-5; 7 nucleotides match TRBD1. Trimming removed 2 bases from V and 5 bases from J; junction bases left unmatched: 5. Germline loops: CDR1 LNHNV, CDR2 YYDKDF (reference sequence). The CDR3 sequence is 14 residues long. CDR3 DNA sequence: TGTGCCACCAGCAGACCAGACAGGGACGAGACCCAGTACTTC. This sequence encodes CATSRPDRDETQYF. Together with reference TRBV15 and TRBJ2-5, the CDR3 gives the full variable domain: DAMVIQNPRYQVTQFGKPVTLSCSQTLNHNVMYWYQQKSSQAPKLLFHYYDKDFNNEADTPDNFQSRRPNTSFCFLDIRSPGLGDTAMYLCATSRPDRDETQYFGPGTRLLVL.

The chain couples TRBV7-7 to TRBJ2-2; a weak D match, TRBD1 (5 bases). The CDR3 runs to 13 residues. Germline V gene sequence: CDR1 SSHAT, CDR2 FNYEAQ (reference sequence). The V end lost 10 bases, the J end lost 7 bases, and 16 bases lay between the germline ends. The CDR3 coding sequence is TGTGCCATCAAGACAGTAAAGCACGGGGAGCTGTTTTTT. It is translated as CAIKTVKHGELFF.

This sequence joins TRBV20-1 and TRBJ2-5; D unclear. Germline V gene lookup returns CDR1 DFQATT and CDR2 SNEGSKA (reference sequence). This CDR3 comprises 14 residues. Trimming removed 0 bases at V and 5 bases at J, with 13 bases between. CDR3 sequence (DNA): TGCAGTGCTAGAGATCCCGGCCGACTGGAGACCCAGTACTTC. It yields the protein CSARDPGRLETQYF.

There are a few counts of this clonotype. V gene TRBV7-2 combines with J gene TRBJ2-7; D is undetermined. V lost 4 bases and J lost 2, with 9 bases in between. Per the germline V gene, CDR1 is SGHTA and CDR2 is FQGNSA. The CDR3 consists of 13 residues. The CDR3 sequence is CASSYGKAYEQYF. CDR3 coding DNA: TGTGCCAGCAGCTATGGCAAAGCCTACGAGCAGTACTTC.